The 20 T cell receptor beta chains given below trace back to one sample, sequenced in a study of breast tumors, draining lymph nodes, adjacent tissues (dated by TCRdb to about 2016). Receptors were amplified or captured by multiplex PCR. Data came from an Illumina HiSeq 2000. TCRdb ran its own pipeline on the public reads, namely fastp trimming at Q25 and MiXCR clone calling, and kept in-frame beta chains. Every distinct CDR3 protein forms one entry, paired with its most common genes and DNA. The sample table lists under 20,000 distinct CDR3 sequences, about 40% of them with a count of one. Of the sample, 15% to 20% falls within the top ten clones. The sequenced sample consisted of breast tumor tissue. These receptors originate from a female donor with breast cancer. Some clones in this sample may be carry-over from other donors' samples.

The chain has TRBV7-2 and TRBJ2-7; D is unresolved. This CDR3 has 12 amino acids. Germline loops: CDR1 SGHTA, CDR2 FQGNSA. Trimming left V 2 bases short and J 4 bases short, with 6 bases between. CDR3 sequence: CASSLQAYEQYF. As DNA, the CDR3 is TGTGCCAGCAGCTTACAGGCTTACGAGCAGTACTTC.

This clonotype was detected many times. V usage is TRBV7-2 and J usage is TRBJ1-2; D unclear. Deletions cut 0 bases from V and 7 bases from J, with 9 bases between. The CDR3 has 13 residues. Germline V CDR1 and CDR2: SGHTA, FQGNSA. The CDR3 sequence: CASSLASQFGYTF. CDR3 DNA: TGTGCCAGCAGCTTAGCGTCCCAGTTTGGCTACACCTTC.

This chain joins TRBV30 and TRBJ1-2; D not certain. CDR1 and CDR2 (germline): GTSNPN, SVGIG (reference sequence). The CDR3 consists of 14 residues. V was cut by 1 base and J by 0 bases, with 9 bases left in between. The CDR3: CAWSEQASNYGYTF. CDR3 nucleotides: TGTGCCTGGAGTGAGCAGGCCTCTAACTATGGCTACACCTTC.

The chain couples TRBV29-1 to TRBJ2-2, with 7 positions matching TRBD2. Trimming took 4 bases from V and 8 from J; bases not matched to a gene: 1. In germline, CDR1 is SQVTM, CDR2 ANQGSEA. The CDR3 contains 11 residues. As DNA, the CDR3 is TGCAGCGTTGGGGGGGGAGGGGAGCTGTTTTTT. This gives the protein CSVGGGGELFF.

V and J are TRBV30 and TRBJ1-3; D not certain. Trimming stripped 0 bases from V and 0 bases from J, with 12 bases between. Germline V gene lookup returns CDR1 GTSNPN and CDR2 SVGIG (reference sequence). The CDR3 consists of 16 residues. The CDR3 region has the DNA TGTGCCTGGAGTGTACCTGGACTGAGCTCTGGAAACACCATATATTTT. This encodes CAWSVPGLSSGNTIYF.

This clonotype was seen more than once but under ten times. The chain uses TRBV5-1 and TRBJ1-2, with D possibly TRBD1 on 5 matching bases. CDR1 and CDR2 from the germline V gene are SGHRS and YFSETQ. V gave up 0 bases and J gave up 2 bases, with 8 bases separating them. The CDR3 contains 14 residues. The CDR3, as DNA: TGCGCCAGCAGCTTGGGACAGCAAAACTATGGCTACACCTTC. This sequence encodes CASSLGQQNYGYTF.

The sample holds many counts of this clonotype. Just one base apart from a much larger clone, this may be a read error. The chain is built from TRBV9 and TRBJ2-7, with TRBD1 identical over 9 bases. The CDR3 is 14 residues long. Germline V CDR1 and CDR2: SGDLS, YYNGEE. The CDR3 DNA reads TGTGCCAGCAGCCTCGACAGGGGGACCTACGAGCAGTCCTTC. It encodes CASSLDRGTYEQSF.

The chain combines TRBV7-9 with TRBJ2-7; 9 bases align to TRBD1. Germline assignment: CDR1 SEHNR and CDR2 FQNEAQ (reference sequence). The CDR3 spans 14 residues. Trimming cost V 0 bases and J 7 bases; bases outside gene matches: 4. CDR3 sequence (DNA): TGTGCCAGCAGCTTAGCGGACAGGGGCGAAGAGCAGTACTTC. This codes for CASSLADRGEEQYF.

This clonotype occurred a few times. The genes are TRBV20-1 and TRBJ2-2, with TRBD2 matching over 10 bases. Germline trimming cut 4 bases from V and 4 bases from J; bases unmatched to any gene: 6. The CDR3 is 15 amino acids. Germline loops: CDR1 DFQATT, CDR2 SNEGSKA (reference sequence). The DNA for the CDR3 is TGCAGTGCTAACTTCCTAGCGGGAGTCACCGGGGAGCTGTTTTTT. This codes for CSANFLAGVTGELFF.

This chain connects TRBV10-3 to TRBJ2-3, with D possibly being TRBD1 (5 bases). Between the trimmed V and J ends, which lost 7 bases and 4 bases, there was a span of 9 bases. The CDR3 has 12 residues. The germline gives CDR1 ENHRY, CDR2 SYGVKD. CDR3 loop: CAINAGSDTQYF. DNA for the CDR3: TGTGCCATCAATGCAGGGTCAGATACGCAGTATTTT.

The chain carries TRBV5-1 and TRBJ2-5; 8 positions match TRBD1. The J segment lost 2 bases and the V segment lost 4 bases, leaving 7 bases of the junction unmatched. Germline CDR1 reads SGHRS; CDR2 reads YFSETQ. This CDR3 contains 15 residues. CDR3 sequence: CASSAGTGAQETQYF. The CDR3 DNA sequence: TGCGCCAGCAGCGCCGGGACAGGCGCTCAAGAGACCCAGTACTTC.

Notes on this clonotype: A much larger clone sits a single nucleotide away, making a read error possible. The rearrangement joins TRBV6-1 to TRBJ2-1; D is unclear. Germline V gives CDR1 MNHNS, CDR2 SASEGT. With 5 bases removed from V and 6 bases from J, the gap between germline ends came to 14 bases. The CDR3 runs to 14 residues. The CDR3 loop reads CASSQGNRINEQFF. The CDR3 coding sequence is TGTGCCAGCAGTCAAGGTAACCGGATCAATGAGCAGTTCTTC.

The genes are TRBV6-4 and TRBJ2-1, with 14 bases that match TRBD2. Per germline, CDR1 MRHNA and CDR2 SNTAGT. This CDR3 contains 17 residues. V dropped 6 bases and J dropped 8; count of bases not matched to a gene: 12. For the CDR3, the DNA is TGTGCCAGCAGCGGTCCCGGGACTAGCGGGGGCTCATATGAGCAGTTCTTC. Translation gives CASSGPGTSGGSYEQFF.

Many counts were recorded for this clonotype. CDR3 region: CASSYEALSSYNEQFF. The CDR3 DNA is TGTGCCAGCAGTTACGAGGCCTTAAGTTCCTACAATGAGCAGTTCTTC. The rearrangement links TRBV6-6 to TRBJ2-1; D is unresolved. Germline loops: CDR1 MNHNY, CDR2 SVGAGI (reference sequence). With 2 bases removed from V and 1 base from J, the gap between germline ends came to 12 bases. The CDR3 extends over 16 amino acids.

This clonotype was recorded many times. This may come from a read error, since a much larger clone is one base off. The chain uses TRBV20-1 and TRBJ2-7; tentative D call: TRBD1 (6 bases). Germline V gene data show CDR1 as DFQATT and CDR2 as SNEGSKA (reference sequence). The CDR3 has 13 amino acids. The CDR3 spells CSARGDRSYAQYF. CDR3 bases: TGCAGTGCTAGAGGTGACAGGTCCTACGCGCAGTACTTC.

This chain joins TRBV2 and TRBJ2-7; 8 positions agree with TRBD1. Germline CDR1 SNHLY, CDR2 FYNNEI. J was trimmed by 2 bases and V by 5 bases; bases with no gene match: 8. The CDR3 is 15 amino acids. This CDR3 is CASSLGTGLTYEQYF. As DNA, the CDR3 is TGTGCCAGCAGTCTTGGGACAGGATTAACCTACGAGCAGTACTTC. Based on the CDR3 plus reference TRBV2 and TRBJ2-7, the full variable domain is EPEVTQTPSHQVTQMGQEVILRCVPISNHLYFYWYRQILGQKVEFLVSFYNNEISEKSEIFDDQFSVERPDGSNFTLKIRSTKLEDSAMYFCASSLGTGLTYEQYFGPGTRLTVT.

As for this clonotype: Since no conserved phenylalanine or tryptophan closes the CDR3, a read error is the likely cause. The DNA is omitted, as the CDR3 cannot be located on it reliably, and the CDR3 follows TCRdb's listing. The chain is built from TRBV15 and TRBJ1-2; TRBD1 is taken as the D call from the table, unchecked against the DNA. The CDR3 has 15 amino acids, counting both end residues. Germline-derived CDR1 and CDR2 are LNHNV and YYDKDF (reference sequence). CDR3: CATSRAQGGRDGYAY.

The J gene is TRBJ2-1, the V gene TRBV7-8; no definite D call. Trimming shortened V by 2 bases and J by 10 bases, and 3 bases separated the two germline ends. CDR1 SGHVS and CDR2 FQNEAQ come from the germline V gene. The CDR3 totals 10 residues. CDR3 protein: CASSLSEQFF. The CDR3, as DNA: TGTGCCAGCAGCTTAAGCGAGCAGTTCTTC.

This clonotype was recorded at least ten times. A single base separates this from a much larger clone, so it may be a read error. The chain employs TRBV11-2 and TRBJ2-7; 7 bases are a match to TRBD2. CDR1 and CDR2 from the germline V gene are SGHAT and FQNNGV. The CDR3 spans 12 residues. The CDR3 reads CASSLGGTTGEF. The CDR3 nucleotides read TGTGCCAGCAGCTTAGGGGGGACTACCGGCGAATTC.

This clonotype is judged large. The V call is TRBV7-3, the J call TRBJ2-5, with 9 positions matching TRBD2. This CDR3 comprises 15 residues. Trimming took 3 bases from V and 5 from J; bases not matched to a gene: 7. The germline gives CDR1 SGHTA, CDR2 FQGTGA. The CDR3 nucleotides are TGTGCCAGCAGCTTCGGCGGGAGGGCCCAGGAGACCCAGTACTTC. Translated: CASSFGGRAQETQYF.